This T cell receptor beta chain was identified in a study of T cell responses to AZD1222 COVID-19 vaccine. CDR1 is MGHRA, CDR2 YSYEKL, per germline. V lost 2 bases to trimming and J lost 0 bases, with 14 bases between them. There are 16 residues in the CDR3. Findings of the study overall: A reported finding is that nearly half of spike-specific TCRs target unmutated variant regions. The donor group comprised mostly white British people and more females; the analysis possibly underestimated clonal diversity. It was only six AZD1222 recipients who were seropositive at baseline. All repertoire sampling was performed exclusively after the peak T cell response.

Sequencing was performed with immunoSEQ multiplex PCR; in TCRdb, only in-frame clones are kept and a portion is missing. The data hold 100,000 to 150,000 clones, with roughly 91% observed a single time. As concerns this clone: The target antigen is unknown.

Sequencing was performed on peripheral blood, taken on day 0 of MenACWY control vaccination. This receptor was obtained from an adult in good health. V and J are TRBV4-1 and TRBJ2-7, with D possibly TRBD2 on 6 matching bases. The CDR3 bases are TGCGCCAGCAGCCAACGTAGCGGACCCAGCTCCTACGAGCAGTACTTC. This encodes CASSQRSGPSSYEQYF.